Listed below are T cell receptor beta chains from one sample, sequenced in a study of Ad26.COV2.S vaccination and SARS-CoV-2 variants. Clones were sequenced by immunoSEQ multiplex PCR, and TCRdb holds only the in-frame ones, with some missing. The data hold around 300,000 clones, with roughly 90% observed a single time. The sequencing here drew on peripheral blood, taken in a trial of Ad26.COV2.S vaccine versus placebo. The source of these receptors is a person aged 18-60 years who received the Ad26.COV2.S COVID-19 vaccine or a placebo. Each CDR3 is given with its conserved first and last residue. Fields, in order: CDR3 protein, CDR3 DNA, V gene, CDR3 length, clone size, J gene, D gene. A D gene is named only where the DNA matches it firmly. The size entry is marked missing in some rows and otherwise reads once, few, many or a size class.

CASRVPGQGKGGEKLFF	TGTGCCAGCAGGGTCCCGGGACAGGGGAAAGGTGGTGAAAAACTGTTTTTT	TRBV2	17	-	TRBJ1-4	TRBD1
CASSLQHSTDTQYF	TGTGCCAGCAGCCTACAGCATTCCACAGATACGCAGTATTTT	TRBV9	14	-	TRBJ2-3	-
CASSPPGNYGYTF	TGTGCCAGCTCACCACCCGGAAACTATGGCTACACCTTC	TRBV18	13	-	TRBJ1-2	-
CASKPSSSTDTQYF	TGTGCCAGTAAACCTAGCAGTAGCACAGATACGCAGTATTTT	TRBV19	14	-	TRBJ2-3	-
CASSSGADNEQFF	TGTGCCAGCAGCTCCGGAGCAGACAATGAGCAGTTCTTC	TRBV7-3	13	few	TRBJ2-1	-
CASTSGTGRMNSPLHF	TGTGCCAGCACCTCTGGGACAGGGAGGATGAATTCACCCCTCCACTTT	TRBV28	16	-	TRBJ1-6	TRBD1
CASSAGTYRDTHGYTF	TGTGCCAGCAGTGCGGGGACTTACCGGGACACACATGGCTACACCTTC	TRBV2	16	-	TRBJ1-2	-
CASSQEKNRLYEQYF	TGCGCCAGCAGCCAAGAAAAAAACAGGCTCTACGAGCAGTACTTC	TRBV4-1	15	-	TRBJ2-7	-
CASSIDRGRPSGTGRNQPQHF	TGTGCCAGTAGTATAGATCGCGGTCGGCCTTCTGGGACAGGGAGGAATCAGCCCCAGCATTTT	TRBV19	21	-	TRBJ1-5	TRBD1
CASSEASRGRNQPQHF	TGTGCCAGCAGTGAAGCAAGCAGGGGTCGGAATCAGCCCCAGCATTTT	TRBV6-1	16	-	TRBJ1-5	-
CASSVPGQGYEQYF	TGTGCCAGCAGCGTCCCGGGACAGGGCTACGAGCAGTACTTC	TRBV11-2	14	-	TRBJ2-7	TRBD1
CASSSPYGAFF	TGTGCCAGCAGCTCACCCTATGGGGCTTTCTTT	TRBV28	11	-	TRBJ1-1	-
CASTGQGGETQYF	TGTGCCAGCACGGGACAGGGAGGAGAGACCCAGTACTTC	TRBV4-2	13	few	TRBJ2-5	TRBD1
CASSFRGLAEAFF	TGTGCCAGCAGTTTCAGGGGGCTCGCTGAAGCTTTCTTT	TRBV28	13	-	TRBJ1-1	TRBD1
CASSLGQGGNIQYF	TGTGCCAGCAGCTTAGGACAGGGGGGAAACATTCAGTACTTC	TRBV11-3	14	-	TRBJ2-4	TRBD1
CASSQVGLAGARYF	TGTGCCAGCAGCCAAGTGGGACTAGCGGGAGCGCGGTACTTC	TRBV3-1/TRBV3-2	14	-	TRBJ2-7	TRBD2
CASSISGTGDVFYEQYF	TGTGCCAGTAGTATATCTGGGACAGGGGACGTTTTTTACGAGCAGTACTTC	TRBV19	17	-	TRBJ2-7	TRBD1
CASSQNRGHSSYNSPLHF	TGTGCCAGCAGCCAGAACCGCGGACACAGCTCCTATAATTCACCCCTCCACTTT	TRBV7-9	18	-	TRBJ1-6	-
CASTRGTGEQPQHF	TGTGCCAGTACCCGTGGGACAGGGGAACAGCCCCAGCATTTT	TRBV19	14	few	TRBJ1-5	TRBD1
CSVVGFLQETQYF	TGCAGCGTTGTGGGCTTCCTTCAAGAGACCCAGTACTTC	TRBV29-1	13	-	TRBJ2-5	-
CASSLSPGTDTQYF	TGTGCCAGCAGCTTATCCCCGGGCACAGATACGCAGTATTTT	TRBV13	14	-	TRBJ2-3	-
CSASEGGNTIYF	TGCAGTGCTAGTGAGGGCGGAAACACCATATATTTT	TRBV20-1	12	-	TRBJ1-3	-
CATSSRQGGYNEQFF	TGTGCCACCAGCAGTAGACAGGGAGGATACAATGAGCAGTTCTTC	TRBV15	15	-	TRBJ2-1	-
CASSEKSGSSYEQYF	TGTGCCAGCAGTGAAAAGTCAGGCTCGTCCTACGAGCAGTACTTC	TRBV6-1	15	-	TRBJ2-7	-